This passage covers 11 T cell receptor beta chains from one sample sequenced in a study of T-cell reconstitution after alpha-beta-depleted transplantation in children. For TCRbeta, the library was prepared with unique molecular identifiers. One entry per CDR3 protein results from TCRdb running MiXCR on the PCR reads. The table includes about a million distinct CDR3 sequences, about 29% detected once. The material was PBMCs, mostly from graft donor cells, obtained 360 days after TCRalphabeta/CD19-depleted stem cell transplant. The receptors were sampled from a boy under two years old who had a stem cell transplant for SCID, so the T cells may come from the graft donor.

There are a few counts of this clonotype. The chain has TRBV29-1 and TRBJ2-3; a weak D match, TRBD2 (5 bases). Germline V lookup: CDR1 SQVTM, CDR2 ANQGSEA. Trimming stripped 2 bases from V and 0 bases from J, with 6 bases between. The CDR3 contains 13 residues. The CDR3 nucleotides read TGCAGCGTTGAACGGACTAGCACAGATACGCAGTATTTT. Residues: CSVERTSTDTQYF.

The J gene is TRBJ2-1, the V gene TRBV5-1; the match to TRBD2 covers 9 bases. This CDR3 spans 17 amino acids. Per the germline V gene, CDR1 is SGHRS and CDR2 is YFSETQ. Trimming at V came to 0 bases and at J to 5 bases, leaving 9 bases not matched to a gene. The CDR3 here is CASSLVPLSGGNNEQFF. CDR3 bases: TGCGCCAGCAGCTTGGTCCCTTTAAGCGGGGGGAACAATGAGCAGTTCTTC.

This clonotype has only a few counts. The chain couples TRBV29-1 to TRBJ2-1; D perhaps matches TRBD1 (6 bases). Germline V gene sequence: CDR1 SQVTM, CDR2 ANQGSEA. The germline V and J ends were trimmed by 0 bases and 12 bases, with 12 bases remaining between them. The length of the CDR3 is 12 residues. As DNA, the CDR3 is TGCAGCGTTGAAGAGGGGGCTAAGGGGCAGTTCTTC. Translation gives CSVEEGAKGQFF.

The chain couples TRBV28 to TRBJ2-3, with 10 bases that match TRBD2. Losses at the gene ends were 3 bases for V and 0 bases for J; bases not matched to a gene: 6. This CDR3 comprises 17 residues. Germline assignment: CDR1 MDHEN and CDR2 SYDVKM. The CDR3 DNA reads TGTGCCAGCAGTTTTGGGGGTAGCGGGGGGAGCACAGATACGCAGTATTTT. This codes for CASSFGGSGGSTDTQYF.

This chain uses TRBV5-1 with TRBJ2-7; TRBD1 might be the D (6 bases). Between the trimmed V and J ends, which lost 0 bases and 3 bases, there was a span of 16 bases. Germline V gives CDR1 SGHRS, CDR2 YFSETQ. This CDR3 spans 16 amino acids. The CDR3 DNA is TGCGCCAGCAGCTTGGTTGCAGGGGCCACTCACTACGAGCAGTACTTC. Its translation is CASSLVAGATHYEQYF.

The J gene is TRBJ2-5, the V gene TRBV12-3 or TRBV12-4, with TRBD2 matching over 10 bases. The CDR3 consists of 13 residues. V lost 9 bases to trimming and J lost 3 bases; unmatched junction nucleotides: 4. CDR3 DNA: TGTGCCAGTCAGCGGGGGGGCAAAGAGACCCAGTACTTC. Protein product: CASQRGGKETQYF.

This clonotype was observed a few times. The chain has TRBV5-1 and TRBJ1-2; D gene ambiguous. The CDR3 is 14 residues long. Per the germline V gene, CDR1 is SGHRS and CDR2 is YFSETQ. V was shortened by 0 bases and J by 4 bases, with 10 bases between the two germline ends. CDR3 DNA sequence: TGCGCCAGCAGCTTGGATGGGCAAGGCTATGGCTACACCTTC. Amino acid sequence: CASSLDGQGYGYTF.

The chain joins TRBV19 to TRBJ2-7; TRBD2 matches at 7 bases. The germline gives CDR1 LNHDA, CDR2 SQIVND (reference sequence). The CDR3 totals 12 residues. CDR3 sequence reads: CASGPTPYEQYF. CDR3 bases: TGTGCTAGCGGGCCAACCCCCTACGAGCAGTACTTC.

This clonotype was seen a single time. The chain links TRBV2 to TRBJ2-3; 7 nucleotides match TRBD1. V dropped 4 bases and J dropped 2; count of bases not matched to a gene: 12. The CDR3 covers 17 residues. The germline gives CDR1 SNHLY, CDR2 FYNNEI. The CDR3 loop is CASSVVKRQGFTDTQYF. The DNA for the CDR3 is TGTGCCAGCAGTGTGGTAAAAAGACAGGGTTTCACAGATACGCAGTATTTT.

In DNA, the CDR3 is TGTGCCAGCAGTGGTGGGGTATCCGGGACATTTGGTCGATACAATGAGCAGTTCTTC. Translating it yields CASSGGVSGTFGRYNEQFF. The chain links TRBV6-1 to TRBJ2-1, with a tentative D call TRBD1 (6 bases). Germline V gene sequence: CDR1 MNHNS, CDR2 SASEGT. The CDR3 has 19 residues. Trimming left V 4 bases short and J 4 bases short, with 26 bases between.

The chain couples TRBV2 to TRBJ2-6; tentatively, D is TRBD2 (6 bases). Germline CDR1 and CDR2: SNHLY and FYNNEI. Deletions cut 3 bases from V and 0 bases from J, with 9 bases between. The CDR3 spans 16 residues. CDR3 sequence (DNA): TGTGCCAGCAGTGATGGACTAAGCTCTGGGGCCAACGTCCTGACTTTC. This gives the protein CASSDGLSSGANVLTF.